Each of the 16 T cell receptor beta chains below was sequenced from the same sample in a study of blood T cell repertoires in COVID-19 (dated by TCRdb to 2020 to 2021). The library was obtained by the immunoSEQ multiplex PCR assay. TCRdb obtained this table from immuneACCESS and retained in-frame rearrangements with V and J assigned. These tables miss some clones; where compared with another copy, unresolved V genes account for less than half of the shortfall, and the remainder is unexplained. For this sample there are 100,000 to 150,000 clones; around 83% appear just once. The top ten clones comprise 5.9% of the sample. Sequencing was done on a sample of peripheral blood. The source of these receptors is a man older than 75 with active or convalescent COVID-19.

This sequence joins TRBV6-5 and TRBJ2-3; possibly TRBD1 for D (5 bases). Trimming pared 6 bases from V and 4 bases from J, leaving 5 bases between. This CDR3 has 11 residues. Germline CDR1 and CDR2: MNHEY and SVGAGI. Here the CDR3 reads CASRQADTQYF. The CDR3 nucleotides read TGTGCCAGCAGACAGGCAGATACGCAGTATTTT.

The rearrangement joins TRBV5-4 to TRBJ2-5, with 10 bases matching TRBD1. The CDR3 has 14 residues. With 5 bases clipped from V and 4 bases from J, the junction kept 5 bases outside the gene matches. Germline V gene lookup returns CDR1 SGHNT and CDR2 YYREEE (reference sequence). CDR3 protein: CASRDRGLSETQYF. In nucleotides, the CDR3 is TGTGCCAGCAGAGACAGGGGGCTTTCAGAGACCCAGTACTTC.

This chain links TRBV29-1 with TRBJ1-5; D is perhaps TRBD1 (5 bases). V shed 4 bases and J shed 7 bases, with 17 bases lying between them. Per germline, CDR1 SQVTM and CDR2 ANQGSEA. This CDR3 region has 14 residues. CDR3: CSVGGGTSGQPQHF. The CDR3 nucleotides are TGCAGCGTTGGTGGAGGGACCTCCGGCCAGCCCCAGCATTTT.

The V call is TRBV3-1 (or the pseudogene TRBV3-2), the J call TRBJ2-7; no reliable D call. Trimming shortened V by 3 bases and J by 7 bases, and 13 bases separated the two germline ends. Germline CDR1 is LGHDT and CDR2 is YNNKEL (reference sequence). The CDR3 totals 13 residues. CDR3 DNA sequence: TGTGCCAGCAGCCAGTTCTTACTCGGGGAGCAGTACTTC. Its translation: CASSQFLLGEQYF.

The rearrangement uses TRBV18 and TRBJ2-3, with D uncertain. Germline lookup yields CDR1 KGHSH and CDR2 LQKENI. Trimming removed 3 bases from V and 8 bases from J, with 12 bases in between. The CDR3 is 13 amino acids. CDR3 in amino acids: CASSPPSSATQYF. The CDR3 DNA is TGTGCCAGCTCACCCCCTAGTTCGGCTACGCAGTATTTT.

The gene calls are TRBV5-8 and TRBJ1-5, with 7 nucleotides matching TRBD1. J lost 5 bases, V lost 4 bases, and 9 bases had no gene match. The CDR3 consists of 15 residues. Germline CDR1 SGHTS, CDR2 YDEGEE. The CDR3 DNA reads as TGTGCCAGCAGCGAGGGACAGAATGGCCATCAGCCCCAGCATTTT. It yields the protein CASSEGQNGHQPQHF. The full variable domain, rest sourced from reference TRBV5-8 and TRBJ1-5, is EAGVTQSPTHLIKTRGQQATLRCSPISGHTSVYWYQQALGLGLQFLLWYDEGEERNRGNFPPRFSGRQFPNYSSELNVNALELEDSALYLCASSEGQNGHQPQHFGDGTRLSIL.

The chain's CDR3 is CASGTSGAQYNEQFF. CDR3 in DNA: TGTGCCAGCGGGACTAGCGGGGCGCAATACAATGAGCAGTTCTTC. The J gene is TRBJ2-1, the V gene TRBV6-6; 13 bases map to TRBD2. The CDR3 extends over 15 amino acids. Trimming took 8 bases from V and 4 from J; bases not matched to a gene: 5. Looked up from germline, CDR1 is MNHNY and CDR2 is SVGAGI (reference sequence).

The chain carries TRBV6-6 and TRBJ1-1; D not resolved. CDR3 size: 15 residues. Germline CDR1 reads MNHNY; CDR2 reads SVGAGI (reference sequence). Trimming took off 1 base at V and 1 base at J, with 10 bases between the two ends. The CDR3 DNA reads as TGTGCCAGCAGTTACTGGGAGGGCGGGAACACTGAAGCTTTCTTT. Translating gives CASSYWEGGNTEAFF.

The CDR3 DNA is TGTGCCAGTAGTCCCGGAGCAGATACGCAGTATTTT. Translated, it gives CASSPGADTQYF. This chain links TRBV19 with TRBJ2-3; no definite D call. With 5 bases removed from V and 4 bases from J, the gap between germline ends came to 7 bases. The V gene's germline CDR1 is LNHDA and CDR2 SQIVND (reference sequence). The CDR3 sequence is 12 residues long.

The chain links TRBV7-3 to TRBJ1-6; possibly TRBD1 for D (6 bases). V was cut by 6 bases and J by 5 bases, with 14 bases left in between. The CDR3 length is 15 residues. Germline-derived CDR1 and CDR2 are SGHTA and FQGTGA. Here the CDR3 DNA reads TGTGCCAGCAGTTCTACAGGGACGGATAATTCACCCCTCCACTTT. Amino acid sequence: CASSSTGTDNSPLHF.

The CDR3 nucleotides read TGTGCCAGCAGCACCCCCGGAGGCTGGGAGACCCAGTACTTC. Its protein product is CASSTPGGWETQYF. V usage is TRBV7-7 and J usage is TRBJ2-5; possibly TRBD2 for D (5 bases). Germline V gives CDR1 SSHAT, CDR2 FNYEAQ (reference sequence). V dropped 5 bases and J dropped 5 bases, with 15 bases sitting between them. This CDR3 has 14 amino acids.

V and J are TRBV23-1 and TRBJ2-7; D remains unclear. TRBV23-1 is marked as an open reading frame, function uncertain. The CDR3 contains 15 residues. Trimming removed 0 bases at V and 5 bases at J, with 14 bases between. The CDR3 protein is CASSQSQARVDEQYF. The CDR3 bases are TGCGCCAGCAGTCAATCGCAAGCTCGGGTCGACGAGCAGTACTTC.

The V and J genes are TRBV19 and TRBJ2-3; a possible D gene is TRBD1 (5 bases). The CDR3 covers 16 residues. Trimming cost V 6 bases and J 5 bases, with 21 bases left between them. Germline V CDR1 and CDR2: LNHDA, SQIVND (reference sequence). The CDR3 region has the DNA TGTGCCAGTAGCTTAGGAGCGACAGTGGCAGGAGATACGCAGTATTTT. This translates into CASSLGATVAGDTQYF. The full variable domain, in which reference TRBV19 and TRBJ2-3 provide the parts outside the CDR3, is DGGITQSPKYLFRKEGQNVTLSCEQNLNHDAMYWYRQDPGQGLRLIYYSQIVNDFQKGDIAEGYSVSREKKESFPLTVTSAQKNPTAFYLCASSLGATVAGDTQYFGPGTRLTVL.

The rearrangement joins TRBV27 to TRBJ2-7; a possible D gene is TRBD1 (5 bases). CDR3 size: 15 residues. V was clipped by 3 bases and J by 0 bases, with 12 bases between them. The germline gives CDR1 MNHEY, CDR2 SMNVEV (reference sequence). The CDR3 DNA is TGTGCCAGCAGTTTCACAGGAACCCTCTCCTACGAGCAGTACTTC. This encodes CASSFTGTLSYEQYF.

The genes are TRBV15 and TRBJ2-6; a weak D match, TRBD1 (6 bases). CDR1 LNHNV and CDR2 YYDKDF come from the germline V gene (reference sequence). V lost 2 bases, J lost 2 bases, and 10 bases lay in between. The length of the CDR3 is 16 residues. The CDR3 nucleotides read TGTGCCACCAGCAGACAGGGGTCTGCTGGGGCCAACGTCCTGACTTTC. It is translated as CATSRQGSAGANVLTF.

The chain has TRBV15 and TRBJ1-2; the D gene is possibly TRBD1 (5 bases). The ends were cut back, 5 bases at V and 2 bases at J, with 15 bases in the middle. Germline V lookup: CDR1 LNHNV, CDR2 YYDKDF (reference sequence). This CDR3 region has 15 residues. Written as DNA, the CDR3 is TGTGCCACCAGCCTACTGCAGGGAAACAACTATGGCTACACCTTC. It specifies CATSLLQGNNYGYTF. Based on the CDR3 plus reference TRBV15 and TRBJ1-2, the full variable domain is DAMVIQNPRYQVTQFGKPVTLSCSQTLNHNVMYWYQQKSSQAPKLLFHYYDKDFNNEADTPDNFQSRRPNTSFCFLDIRSPGLGDTAMYLCATSLLQGNNYGYTFGSGTRLTVV.